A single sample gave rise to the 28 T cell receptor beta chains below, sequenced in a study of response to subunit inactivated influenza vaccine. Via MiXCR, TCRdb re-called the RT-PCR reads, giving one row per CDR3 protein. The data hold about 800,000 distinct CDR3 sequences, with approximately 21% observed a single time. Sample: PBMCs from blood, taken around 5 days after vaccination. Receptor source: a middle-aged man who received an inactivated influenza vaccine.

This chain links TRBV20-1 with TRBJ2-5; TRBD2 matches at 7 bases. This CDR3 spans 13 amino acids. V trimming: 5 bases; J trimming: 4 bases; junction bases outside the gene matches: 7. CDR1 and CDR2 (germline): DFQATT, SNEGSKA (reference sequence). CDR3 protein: CSAPREGPETQYF. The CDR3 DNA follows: TGCAGTGCTCCGAGGGAGGGCCCAGAGACCCAGTACTTC.

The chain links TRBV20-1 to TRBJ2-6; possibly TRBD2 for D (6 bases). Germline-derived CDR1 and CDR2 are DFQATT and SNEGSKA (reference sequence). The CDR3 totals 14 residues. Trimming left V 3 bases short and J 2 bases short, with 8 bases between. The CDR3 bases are TGCAGTGCTAGTACGGGGGCTGGGGCCAACGTCCTGACTTTC. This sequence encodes CSASTGAGANVLTF.

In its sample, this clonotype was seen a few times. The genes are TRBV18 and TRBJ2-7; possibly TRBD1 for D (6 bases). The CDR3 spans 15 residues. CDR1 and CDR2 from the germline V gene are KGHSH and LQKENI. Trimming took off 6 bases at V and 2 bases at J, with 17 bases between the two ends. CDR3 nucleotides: TGTGCCAGCTCTGACTCCGGGACACGACCCTACGAGCAGTACTTC. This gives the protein CASSDSGTRPYEQYF.

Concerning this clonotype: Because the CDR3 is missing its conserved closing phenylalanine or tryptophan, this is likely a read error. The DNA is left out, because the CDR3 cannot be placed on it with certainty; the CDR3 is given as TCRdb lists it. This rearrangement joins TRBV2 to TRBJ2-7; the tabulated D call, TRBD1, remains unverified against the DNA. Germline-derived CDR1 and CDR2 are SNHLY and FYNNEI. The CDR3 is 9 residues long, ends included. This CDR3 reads CASRPGTVL.

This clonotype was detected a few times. In DNA form, the CDR3 reads TGTGCCAGCAGCTTACGATGGCAGTCACCCCTCCACTTT. This gives the protein CASSLRWQSPLHF. The V call is TRBV7-2, the J call TRBJ1-6; D is undetermined. The CDR3 is made up of 13 amino acids. Deletions cut 2 bases from V and 10 bases from J, with 9 bases between. Germline CDR1 reads SGHTA; CDR2 reads FQGNSA.

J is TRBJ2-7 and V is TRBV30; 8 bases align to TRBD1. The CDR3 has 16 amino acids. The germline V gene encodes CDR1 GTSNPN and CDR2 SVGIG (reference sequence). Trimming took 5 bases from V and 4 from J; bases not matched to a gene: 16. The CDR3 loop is CAWESDYGTGPYEQYF. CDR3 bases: TGTGCCTGGGAGTCGGATTACGGGACAGGACCATACGAGCAGTACTTC.

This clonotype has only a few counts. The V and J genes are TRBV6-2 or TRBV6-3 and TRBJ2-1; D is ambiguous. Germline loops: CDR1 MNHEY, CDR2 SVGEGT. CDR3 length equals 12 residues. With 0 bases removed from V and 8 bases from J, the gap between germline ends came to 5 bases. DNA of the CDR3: TGTGCCAGCAGTTACTCGGTCTATGAGCAGTTCTTC. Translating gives CASSYSVYEQFF.

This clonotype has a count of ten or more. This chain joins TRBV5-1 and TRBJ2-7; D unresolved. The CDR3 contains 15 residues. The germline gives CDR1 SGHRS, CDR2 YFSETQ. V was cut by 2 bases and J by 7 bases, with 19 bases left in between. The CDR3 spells CASSFYELDRVEQYF. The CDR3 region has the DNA TGCGCCAGCAGCTTCTACGAATTGGACCGAGTTGAGCAGTACTTC.

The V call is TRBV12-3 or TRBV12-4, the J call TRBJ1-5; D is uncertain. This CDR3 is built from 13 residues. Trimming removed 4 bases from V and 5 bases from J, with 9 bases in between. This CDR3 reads CASSWAEDQPQHF. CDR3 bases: TGTGCCAGCAGTTGGGCCGAGGATCAGCCCCAGCATTTT.

The CDR3 protein is CASSFNGQGNTGELFF. The CDR3 DNA reads as TGCGCCAGCAGCTTTAACGGACAGGGGAACACCGGGGAGCTGTTTTTT. The genes are TRBV5-1 and TRBJ2-2; 8 bases agree with TRBD1. Germline lookup yields CDR1 SGHRS and CDR2 YFSETQ. The V and J ends lost 2 bases and 1 base, in that order; junction bases with no gene match: 4. The CDR3 is 16 residues long.

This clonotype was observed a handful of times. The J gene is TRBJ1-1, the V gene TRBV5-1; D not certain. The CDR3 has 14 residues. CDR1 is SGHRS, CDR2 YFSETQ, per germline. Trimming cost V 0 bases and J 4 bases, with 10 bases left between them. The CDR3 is CASSLAPATTEAFF. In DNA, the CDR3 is TGCGCCAGCAGCTTGGCCCCAGCGACCACTGAAGCTTTCTTT.

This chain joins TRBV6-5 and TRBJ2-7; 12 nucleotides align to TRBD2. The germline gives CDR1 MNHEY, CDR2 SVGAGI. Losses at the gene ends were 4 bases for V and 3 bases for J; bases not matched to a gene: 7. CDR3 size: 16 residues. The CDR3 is CASSSPGTSGYYEQYF. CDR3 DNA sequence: TGTGCCAGCAGTTCCCCCGGGACTAGCGGGTACTACGAGCAGTACTTC.

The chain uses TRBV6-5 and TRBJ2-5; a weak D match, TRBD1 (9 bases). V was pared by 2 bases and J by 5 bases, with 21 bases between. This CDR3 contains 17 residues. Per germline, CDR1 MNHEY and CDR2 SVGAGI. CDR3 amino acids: CASSYGQGQRELETQYF. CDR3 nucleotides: TGTGCCAGCAGTTACGGACAGGGGCAGCGGGAGCTGGAGACCCAGTACTTC.

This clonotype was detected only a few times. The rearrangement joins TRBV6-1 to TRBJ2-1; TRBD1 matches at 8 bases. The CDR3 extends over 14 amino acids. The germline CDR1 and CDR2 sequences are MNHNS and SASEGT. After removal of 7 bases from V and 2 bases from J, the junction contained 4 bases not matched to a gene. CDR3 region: CASKPGQAYNEQFF. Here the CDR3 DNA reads TGTGCCAGCAAACCGGGACAGGCCTACAATGAGCAGTTCTTC.

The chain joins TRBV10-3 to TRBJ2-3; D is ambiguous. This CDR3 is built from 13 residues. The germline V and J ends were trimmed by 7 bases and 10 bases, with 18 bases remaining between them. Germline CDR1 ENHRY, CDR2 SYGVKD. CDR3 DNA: TGTGCCATCAACAAAAACCCCTCATTTCCGCAGTATTTT. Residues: CAINKNPSFPQYF.

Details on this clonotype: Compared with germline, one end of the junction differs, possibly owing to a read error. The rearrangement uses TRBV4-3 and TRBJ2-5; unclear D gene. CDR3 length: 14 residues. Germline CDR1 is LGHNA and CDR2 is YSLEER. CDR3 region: CASRQEINRETQYF. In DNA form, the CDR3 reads TGCGCCAGCAGACAAGAAATTAATCGGGAGACCCAGTACTTC.

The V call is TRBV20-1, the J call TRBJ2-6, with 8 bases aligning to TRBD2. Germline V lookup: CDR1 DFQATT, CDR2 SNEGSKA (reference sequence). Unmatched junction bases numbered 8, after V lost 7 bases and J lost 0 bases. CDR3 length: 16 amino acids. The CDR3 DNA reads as TGCAGTGTCCAGACAGGACTAGCCTCTGGGGCCAACGTCCTGACTTTC. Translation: CSVQTGLASGANVLTF.

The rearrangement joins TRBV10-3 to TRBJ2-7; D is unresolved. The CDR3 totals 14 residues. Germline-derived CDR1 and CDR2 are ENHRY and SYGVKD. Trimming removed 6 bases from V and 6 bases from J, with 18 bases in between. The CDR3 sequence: CAIREVTTASEQYF. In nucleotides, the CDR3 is TGTGCCATCAGGGAAGTGACAACGGCGAGCGAGCAGTACTTC.

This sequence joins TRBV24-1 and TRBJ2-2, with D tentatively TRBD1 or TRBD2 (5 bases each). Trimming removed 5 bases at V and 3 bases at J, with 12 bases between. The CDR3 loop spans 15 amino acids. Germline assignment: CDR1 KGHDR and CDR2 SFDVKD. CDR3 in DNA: TGTGCCACCAGTGCGGGGCCCCTAGACACCGGGGAGCTGTTTTTT. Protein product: CATSAGPLDTGELFF.

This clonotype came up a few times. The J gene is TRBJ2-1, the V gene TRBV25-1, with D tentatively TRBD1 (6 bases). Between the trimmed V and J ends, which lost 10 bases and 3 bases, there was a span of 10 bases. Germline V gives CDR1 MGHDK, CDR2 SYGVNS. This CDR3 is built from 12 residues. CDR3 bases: TGTGCCACCGGGGACATCTACAATGAGCAGTTCTTC. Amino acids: CATGDIYNEQFF.

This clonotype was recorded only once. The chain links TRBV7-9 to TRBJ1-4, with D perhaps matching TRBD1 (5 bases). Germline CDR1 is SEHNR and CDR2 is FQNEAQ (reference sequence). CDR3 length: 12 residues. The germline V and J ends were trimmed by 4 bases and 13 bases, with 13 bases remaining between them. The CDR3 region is CASSSGRGGLFF. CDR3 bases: TGTGCCAGCAGCTCCGGCCGGGGGGGACTGTTTTTT.

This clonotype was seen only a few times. DNA of the CDR3: TGTGCCAGCAGTAAAACTAGGAATGAGCAGTTCTTC. It translates to CASSKTRNEQFF. The rearrangement joins TRBV6-2 or TRBV6-3 to TRBJ2-1; maybe TRBD2 (5 bases). The CDR3 covers 12 residues. Trimming pared 5 bases from V and 7 bases from J, leaving 9 bases between. Per germline, CDR1 MNHEY and CDR2 SVGEGT.

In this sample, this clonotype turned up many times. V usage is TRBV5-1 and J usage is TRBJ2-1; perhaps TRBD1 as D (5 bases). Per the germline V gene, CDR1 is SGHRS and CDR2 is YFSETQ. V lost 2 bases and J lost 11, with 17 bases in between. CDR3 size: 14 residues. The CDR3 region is CASSFNPDRQQQFF. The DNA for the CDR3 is TGCGCCAGCAGCTTTAACCCGGATCGACAGCAGCAGTTCTTC.

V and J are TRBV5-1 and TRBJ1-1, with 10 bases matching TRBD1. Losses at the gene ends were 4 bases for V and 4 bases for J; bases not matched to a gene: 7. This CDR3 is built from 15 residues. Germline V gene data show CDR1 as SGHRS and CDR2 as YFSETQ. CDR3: CASSGTGAGGTEAFF. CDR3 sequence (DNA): TGCGCCAGCAGCGGGACAGGGGCCGGGGGCACTGAAGCTTTCTTT.

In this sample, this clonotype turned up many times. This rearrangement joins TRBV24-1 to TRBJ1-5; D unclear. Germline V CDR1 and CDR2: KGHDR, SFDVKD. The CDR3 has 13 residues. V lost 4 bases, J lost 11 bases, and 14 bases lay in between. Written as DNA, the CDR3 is TGTGCCACCAGTGACTCCACGCGTAAAGCCCAGCATTTT. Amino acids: CATSDSTRKAQHF.

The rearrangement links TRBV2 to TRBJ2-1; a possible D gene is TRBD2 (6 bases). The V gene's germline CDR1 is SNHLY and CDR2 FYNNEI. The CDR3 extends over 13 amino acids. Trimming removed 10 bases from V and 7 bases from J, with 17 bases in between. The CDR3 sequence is CATKLARMNEQFF. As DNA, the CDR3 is TGTGCCACTAAACTAGCCCGAATGAATGAGCAGTTCTTC.

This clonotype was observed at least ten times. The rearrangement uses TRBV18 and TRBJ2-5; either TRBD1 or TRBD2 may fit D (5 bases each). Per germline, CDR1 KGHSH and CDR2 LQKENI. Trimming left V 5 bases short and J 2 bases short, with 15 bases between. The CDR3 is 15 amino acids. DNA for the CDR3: TGTGCCAGCTCAGCCACCGGGGCTACACAAGAGACCCAGTACTTC. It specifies CASSATGATQETQYF.

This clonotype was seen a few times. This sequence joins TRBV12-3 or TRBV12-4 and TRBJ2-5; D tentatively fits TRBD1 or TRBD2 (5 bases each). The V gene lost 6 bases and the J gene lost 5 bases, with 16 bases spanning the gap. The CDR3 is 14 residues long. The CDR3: CASSGPIEGETQYF. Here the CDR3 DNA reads TGTGCCAGCAGCGGACCTATTGAGGGGGAGACCCAGTACTTC.